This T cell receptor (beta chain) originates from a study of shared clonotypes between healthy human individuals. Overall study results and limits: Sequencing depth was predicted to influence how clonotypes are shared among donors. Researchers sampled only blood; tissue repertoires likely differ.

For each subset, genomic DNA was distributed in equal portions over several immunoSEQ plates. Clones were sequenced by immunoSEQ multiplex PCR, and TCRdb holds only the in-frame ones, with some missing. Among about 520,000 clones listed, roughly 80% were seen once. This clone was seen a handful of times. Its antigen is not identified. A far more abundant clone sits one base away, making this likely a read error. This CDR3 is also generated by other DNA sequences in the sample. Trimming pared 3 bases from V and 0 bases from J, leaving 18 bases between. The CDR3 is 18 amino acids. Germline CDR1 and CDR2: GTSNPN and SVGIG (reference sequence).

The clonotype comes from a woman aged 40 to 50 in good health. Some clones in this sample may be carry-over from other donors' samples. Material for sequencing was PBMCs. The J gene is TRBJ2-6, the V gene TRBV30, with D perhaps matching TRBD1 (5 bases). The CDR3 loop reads CAWSVDQGSYSGANVLTF. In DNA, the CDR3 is TGTGCCTGGAGCGTAGACCAGGGTTCATACTCTGGGGCCAACGTCCTGACTTTC.